This TCR beta chain was documented in a study of blood T cell repertoires in COVID-19. Looking at the study overall: Sources were T cells, B-cell-depleted T cells, or PBMCs; the material itself was cDNA or gDNA.

This clone has just a few counts. The CDR3 runs to 15 residues. V was cut by 2 bases and J by 0 bases, with 10 bases left in between. Per germline, CDR1 MNHEY and CDR2 SVGAGI. Authors' analysis steps: Amplification with reference gene primers provided the estimates of nucleated cell counts. Some clones are missing from TCRdb's copy, which holds only in-frame ones; the method was immunoSEQ multiplex PCR. V, J and clone size were drawn from that table, and D and trimming were deduced from the DNA. The sample has roughly 100,000 clones, over 70% seen once. The receptor was derived from a human donor in a cohort sampled during active COVID-19. The genes are TRBV6-5 and TRBJ1-2, with D hard to call. Sequencing was done on a sample of peripheral blood. CDR3 sequence reads: CASSYKVEANYGYTF. Here the CDR3 DNA reads TGTGCCAGCAGTTACAAAGTAGAGGCTAACTATGGCTACACCTTC.